These T cell receptor beta chains were read from a single sample in a study of blood T cell repertoires in COVID-19. The protocol was immunoSEQ multiplex PCR, while the TCRdb copy is restricted to in-frame clones and leaves out a portion. The data hold about 220,000 clones, with around 86% observed a single time. Sequencing used peripheral blood. All receptors derive from a human donor in a cohort sampled during active COVID-19. Each CDR3 is given with its conserved first and last residue. Each record gives: CDR3 protein, CDR3 DNA, D gene, J gene, V gene, clone size. D genes are given only for firm matches. Clone size is given for some rows only: seen once, a few or many times, or a class if the clone is expanded.

CDR3 protein: CASSQERTSGVEETQYF
CDR3 DNA: TGTGCCAGCAGCCAAGAGCGGACTAGCGGGGTGGAAGAGACCCAGTACTTC
D gene: TRBD2
J gene: TRBJ2-5
V gene: TRBV3-1/TRBV3-2
clone size: -

CDR3 protein: CATSSSPYQNSPLHF
CDR3 DNA: TGTGCCACCAGCAGCTCACCCTATCAAAATTCACCCCTCCACTTT
D gene: -
J gene: TRBJ1-6
V gene: TRBV15
clone size: -

CDR3 protein: CASSTGRSGRYEQYF
CDR3 DNA: TGTGCCAGCAGCACCGGGAGGTCGGGGCGCTACGAGCAGTACTTC
D gene: TRBD2
J gene: TRBJ2-7
V gene: TRBV7-9
clone size: -

CDR3 protein: CVPRGRGESPLHF
CDR3 DNA: TGTGTTCCCAGGGGCAGGGGAGAATCACCCCTCCACTTT
D gene: -
J gene: TRBJ1-6
V gene: TRBV10-3
clone size: -

CDR3 protein: CASSATSGRFEQFF
CDR3 DNA: TGTGCCAGCAGCGCGACTAGCGGGAGGTTCGAGCAGTTCTTC
D gene: TRBD2
J gene: TRBJ2-1
V gene: TRBV11-2
clone size: -

CDR3 protein: CASSSKRGTNYGYTF
CDR3 DNA: TGTGCCAGCAGTTCGAAACGGGGAACTAACTATGGCTACACCTTC
D gene: -
J gene: TRBJ1-2
V gene: TRBV28
clone size: -

CDR3 protein: CASSFYGTKYNEQFF
CDR3 DNA: TGTGCCAGCAGCTTCTACGGGACAAAGTACAATGAGCAGTTCTTC
D gene: -
J gene: TRBJ2-1
V gene: TRBV27
clone size: -

CDR3 protein: CASSYSRGQVNSPLHF
CDR3 DNA: TGTGCCAGCAGTTACTCGAGGGGACAGGTGAATTCACCCCTCCACTTT
D gene: TRBD1
J gene: TRBJ1-6
V gene: TRBV6-2/TRBV6-3
clone size: -

CDR3 protein: CASSPAGGLYEQYF
CDR3 DNA: TGCGCCAGCAGCCCAGCGGGAGGACTCTACGAGCAGTACTTC
D gene: TRBD2
J gene: TRBJ2-7
V gene: TRBV5-1
clone size: few

CDR3 protein: CASSKDHRGPGNTIYF
CDR3 DNA: TGTGCCAGCAGCAAAGATCACAGGGGGCCTGGAAACACCATATATTTT
D gene: -
J gene: TRBJ1-3
V gene: TRBV21-1
clone size: -

CDR3 protein: CARWNPGGPYEQYF
CDR3 DNA: TGTGCCAGATGGAATCCAGGGGGCCCCTACGAGCAGTACTTC
D gene: TRBD1
J gene: TRBJ2-7
V gene: TRBV2
clone size: -

CDR3 protein: CASSLVHRGPGEQYF
CDR3 DNA: TGTGCCAGCAGCTTAGTGCACAGGGGTCCTGGGGAGCAGTACTTC
D gene: TRBD1
J gene: TRBJ2-7
V gene: TRBV7-8
clone size: -

CDR3 protein: CASGSGTNSYEQYF
CDR3 DNA: TGTGCTAGTGGTTCGGGGACTAACTCCTACGAGCAGTACTTC
D gene: TRBD2
J gene: TRBJ2-7
V gene: TRBV12-5
clone size: -

CDR3 protein: CASSLVLAQSTDTQYF
CDR3 DNA: TGCGCCAGCAGCTTGGTACTAGCGCAAAGCACAGATACGCAGTATTTT
D gene: TRBD2
J gene: TRBJ2-3
V gene: TRBV5-1
clone size: -

CDR3 protein: CASGRLAGLYEQYF
CDR3 DNA: TGTGCCAGCGGGAGACTAGCCGGGCTCTACGAGCAGTACTTC
D gene: TRBD2
J gene: TRBJ2-7
V gene: TRBV2
clone size: -

CDR3 protein: CASRFHSGYEQYF
CDR3 DNA: TGCGCCAGCAGATTTCACAGCGGCTACGAGCAGTACTTC
D gene: -
J gene: TRBJ2-7
V gene: TRBV5-1
clone size: -

CDR3 protein: CASSLGSGEWQTQYF
CDR3 DNA: TGTGCCAGCAGCTTGGGGTCGGGAGAGTGGCAGACCCAGTACTTC
D gene: -
J gene: TRBJ2-5
V gene: TRBV5-4
clone size: -

CDR3 protein: CATSRVDSNQPQHF
CDR3 DNA: TGTGCCACCAGCAGAGTGGACAGTAATCAGCCCCAGCATTTT
D gene: -
J gene: TRBJ1-5
V gene: TRBV15
clone size: -

CDR3 protein: CASSLGGLGNEQFF
CDR3 DNA: TGCGCCAGCAGCTTGGGGGGGCTCGGGAATGAGCAGTTCTTC
D gene: -
J gene: TRBJ2-1
V gene: TRBV5-1
clone size: -

CDR3 protein: CASGRDRGREQYF
CDR3 DNA: TGTGCCAGCGGCAGGGACAGGGGGCGCGAGCAGTACTTC
D gene: TRBD1
J gene: TRBJ2-7
V gene: TRBV2
clone size: few

CDR3 protein: CASSVEGAARTDTQYF
CDR3 DNA: TGTGCCAGCAGTGTTGAGGGAGCGGCGCGCACAGATACGCAGTATTTT
D gene: -
J gene: TRBJ2-3
V gene: TRBV2
clone size: -

CDR3 protein: CASSTISVGANVLTF
CDR3 DNA: TGTGCCAGTAGCACCATTTCAGTCGGGGCCAACGTCCTGACTTTC
D gene: -
J gene: TRBJ2-6
V gene: TRBV19
clone size: once

CDR3 protein: CASSYTGQAGEQYF
CDR3 DNA: TGTGCCAGCAGTTACACCGGACAGGCAGGCGAGCAGTACTTC
D gene: TRBD1
J gene: TRBJ2-7
V gene: TRBV6-5
clone size: -

CDR3 protein: CASSPGMNTEAFF
CDR3 DNA: TGTGCCAGTAGTCCAGGCATGAACACTGAAGCTTTCTTT
D gene: -
J gene: TRBJ1-1
V gene: TRBV19
clone size: few

CDR3 protein: CASSLVAGHETQYF
CDR3 DNA: TGTGCCAGCAGCTTAGTCGCAGGGCATGAGACCCAGTACTTC
D gene: -
J gene: TRBJ2-5
V gene: TRBV7-2
clone size: -

CDR3 protein: CASSLLASGRANEQFF
CDR3 DNA: TGTGCCAGCAGTTTATTAGCTAGCGGGAGGGCGAATGAGCAGTTCTTC
D gene: TRBD2
J gene: TRBJ2-1
V gene: TRBV27
clone size: -